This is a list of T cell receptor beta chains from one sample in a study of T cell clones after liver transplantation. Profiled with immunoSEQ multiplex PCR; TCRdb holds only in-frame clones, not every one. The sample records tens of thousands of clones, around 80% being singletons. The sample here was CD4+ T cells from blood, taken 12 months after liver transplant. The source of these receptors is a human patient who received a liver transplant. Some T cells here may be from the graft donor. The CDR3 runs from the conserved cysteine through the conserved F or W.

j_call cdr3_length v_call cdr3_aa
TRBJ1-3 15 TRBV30 CAWEGRLVSGNTIYF
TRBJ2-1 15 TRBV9 CASSVGQGTYNEQFF
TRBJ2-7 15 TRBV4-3 CASSQGVGSLYEQYF
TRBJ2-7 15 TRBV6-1 CASSEKGDRVYEQYF
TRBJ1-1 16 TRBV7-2 CASSLPRTGGHTEAFF
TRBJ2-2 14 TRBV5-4 CASSPGAGTGELFF
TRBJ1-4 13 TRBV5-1 CASSLGTDEKLFF
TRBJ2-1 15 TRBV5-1 CASSWQAGGANEQFF
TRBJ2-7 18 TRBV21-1 CASSKEKGGSRRYGEQYF
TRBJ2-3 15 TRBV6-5 CASSQQGRGTDTQYF
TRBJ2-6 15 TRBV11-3 CASSIGGSGANVLTF
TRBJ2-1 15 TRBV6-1 CASSVWGRITNEQFF
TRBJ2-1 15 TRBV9 CASSGEGLAFNEQFF
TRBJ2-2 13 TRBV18 CASSPSGAWELFF
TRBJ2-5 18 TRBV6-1 CASSVRPPGQTYQETQYF
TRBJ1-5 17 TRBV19 CASSPRQQGRWDQPQHF
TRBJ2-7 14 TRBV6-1 CASSTGTGIYEQYF